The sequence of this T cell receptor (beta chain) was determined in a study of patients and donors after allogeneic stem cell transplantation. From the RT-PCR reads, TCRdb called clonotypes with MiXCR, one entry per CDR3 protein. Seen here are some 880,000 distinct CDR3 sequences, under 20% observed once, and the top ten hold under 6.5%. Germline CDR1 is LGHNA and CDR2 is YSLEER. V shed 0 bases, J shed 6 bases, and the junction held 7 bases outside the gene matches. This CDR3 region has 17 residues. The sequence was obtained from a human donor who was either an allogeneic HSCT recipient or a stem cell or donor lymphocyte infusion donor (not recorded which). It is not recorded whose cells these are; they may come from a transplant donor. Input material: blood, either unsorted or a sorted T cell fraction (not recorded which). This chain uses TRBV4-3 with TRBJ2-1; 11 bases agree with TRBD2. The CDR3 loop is CASSQDPLAGVVNEQFF. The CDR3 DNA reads TGCGCCAGCAGCCAAGATCCACTAGCGGGGGTTGTCAATGAGCAGTTCTTC.